Presented here are 11 T cell receptor beta chains from one specimen sequenced in a study of blood T cell repertoires in COVID-19. Data came from immunoSEQ multiplex PCR; TCRdb stores just in-frame clones and leaves some out. The repertoire consists of a few hundred thousand clones, with under 95% occurring once and the leading ten covering approximately 18%. Sequenced material: PBMCs or T cells enriched from blood (not recorded which). All receptors come from a woman in her twenties or thirties who had recovered from COVID-19.

This chain connects TRBV7-3 to TRBJ1-6; D not certain. The CDR3 loop spans 14 amino acids. V lost 1 base and J lost 7, with 8 bases in between. Germline V gene data show CDR1 as SGHTA and CDR2 as FQGTGA. The CDR3 bases are TGTGCCAGCAGCTTAAGAGCGGGAAATTCACCCCTCCACTTT. It yields the protein CASSLRAGNSPLHF.

This chain joins TRBV29-1 and TRBJ2-7, with 11 bases matching TRBD1. The CDR3 totals 12 residues. The J segment lost 7 bases and the V segment lost 6 bases, leaving 5 bases of the junction unmatched. Germline V gene lookup returns CDR1 SQVTM and CDR2 ANQGSEA. This chain's CDR3 is CSVGQGAGEQYF. CDR3 nucleotides: TGCAGCGTAGGACAGGGGGCAGGTGAGCAGTACTTC.

As for this clone: The germline gene is not matched at one end of the junction; a read error may be the cause. The chain employs TRBV18 and TRBJ1-2, with TRBD1 identical over 11 bases. Germline V gene sequence: CDR1 KGHSH, CDR2 LQKENI. The CDR3 is 13 amino acids. The CDR3 region has the DNA TGTGCCAGCTCACCCCAGGACAGGGGGCTTTTCGACTTC. Translation: CASSPQDRGLFDF.

Concerning this clone itself: This specimen includes other DNA sequences encoding the same CDR3. The rearrangement uses TRBV5-1 and TRBJ1-2; D call uncertain. This CDR3 has 14 residues. Germline CDR1 is SGHRS and CDR2 is YFSETQ. Trimming took 4 bases from V and 0 from J, leaving 10 bases between them. As DNA, the CDR3 is TGCGCCAGCAGCCCAGGTACAGCTAACTATGGCTACACCTTC. It is translated as CASSPGTANYGYTF.

The chain couples TRBV6-1 to TRBJ2-1, with 8 bases that match TRBD1. Per germline, CDR1 MNHNS and CDR2 SASEGT. V lost 0 bases to trimming and J lost 7 bases; unmatched junction nucleotides: 11. This CDR3 has 17 residues. CDR3 sequence (DNA): TGTGCCAGCAGTGAAGCGCGAGGACAGGGTTTCAAGAATGAGCAGTTCTTC. Protein: CASSEARGQGFKNEQFF.

The V call is TRBV24-1, the J call TRBJ2-5; D unclear. V gave up 2 bases and J gave up 3 bases, with 6 bases separating them. The V gene's germline CDR1 is KGHDR and CDR2 SFDVKD. This CDR3 contains 13 residues. The CDR3 DNA sequence: TGTGCCACCAGTGATTCTCTTAAAGAGACCCAGTACTTC. As protein: CATSDSLKETQYF.

The V call is TRBV7-2, the J call TRBJ2-3; 11 nucleotides agree with TRBD2. There are 16 residues in the CDR3. Losses at the gene ends were 5 bases for V and 0 bases for J; bases not matched to a gene: 4. CDR1 and CDR2 (germline): SGHTA, FQGNSA. The CDR3 is CASSIRTSGSTDTQYF. The CDR3 nucleotides read TGTGCCAGCAGCATAAGGACTAGCGGGAGCACAGATACGCAGTATTTT.

Written as DNA, the CDR3 is TGTGCCAGCAGTGAATCCTTAGGACAGGGGGCTTCTGGAAACACCATATATTTT. Its protein product is CASSESLGQGASGNTIYF. The V call is TRBV25-1, the J call TRBJ1-3, with TRBD1 matching over 11 bases. The CDR3 is made up of 18 amino acids. CDR1 MGHDK and CDR2 SYGVNS come from the germline V gene. The V and J ends lost 1 base and 1 base, in that order; junction bases with no gene match: 6.

V and J are TRBV7-8 and TRBJ2-4; 7 bases are shared with TRBD1. Trimming removed 1 base from V and 6 bases from J; junction bases left unmatched: 9. This CDR3 is 16 amino acids long. Germline V gene data show CDR1 as SGHVS and CDR2 as FQNEAQ. The CDR3: CASSLEQGSSRNIQYF. The CDR3 DNA reads TGTGCCAGCAGCTTAGAACAGGGGTCCAGCCGAAACATTCAGTACTTC.

This sequence joins TRBV7-2 and TRBJ2-7, with TRBD1 matching 9 bases. J gave up 2 bases and V 5 bases, and 4 bases lay outside the gene matches. Germline V gives CDR1 SGHTA, CDR2 FQGNSA. This CDR3 is built from 14 residues. The chain's CDR3 is CASSKGTGPYEQYF. The CDR3 DNA follows: TGTGCCAGCAGCAAGGGGACAGGGCCCTACGAGCAGTACTTC.

The chain combines TRBV28 with TRBJ2-1; 7 bases agree with TRBD2. V dropped 11 bases and J dropped 2; count of bases not matched to a gene: 9. Germline CDR1 MDHEN, CDR2 SYDVKM. The CDR3 spans 14 residues. CDR3 coding DNA: TGTGCCTGCCACTCTAGCGGAACCTACAATGAGCAGTTCTTC. The encoded protein is CACHSSGTYNEQFF.